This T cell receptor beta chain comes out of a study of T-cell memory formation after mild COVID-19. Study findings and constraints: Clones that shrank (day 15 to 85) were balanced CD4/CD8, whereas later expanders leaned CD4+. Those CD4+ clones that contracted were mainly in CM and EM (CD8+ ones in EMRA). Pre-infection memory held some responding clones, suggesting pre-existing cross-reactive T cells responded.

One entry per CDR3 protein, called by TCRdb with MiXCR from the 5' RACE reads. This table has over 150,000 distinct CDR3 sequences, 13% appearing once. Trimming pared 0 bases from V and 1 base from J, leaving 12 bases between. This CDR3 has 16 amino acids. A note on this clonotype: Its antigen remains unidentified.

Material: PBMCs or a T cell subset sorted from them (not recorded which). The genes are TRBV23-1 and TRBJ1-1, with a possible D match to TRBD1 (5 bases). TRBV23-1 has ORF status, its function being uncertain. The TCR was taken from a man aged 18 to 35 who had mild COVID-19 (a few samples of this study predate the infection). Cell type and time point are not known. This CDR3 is CASSQSTGVGNTEAFF. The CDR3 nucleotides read TGCGCCAGCAGTCAATCCACGGGGGTTGGGAACACTGAAGCTTTCTTT.